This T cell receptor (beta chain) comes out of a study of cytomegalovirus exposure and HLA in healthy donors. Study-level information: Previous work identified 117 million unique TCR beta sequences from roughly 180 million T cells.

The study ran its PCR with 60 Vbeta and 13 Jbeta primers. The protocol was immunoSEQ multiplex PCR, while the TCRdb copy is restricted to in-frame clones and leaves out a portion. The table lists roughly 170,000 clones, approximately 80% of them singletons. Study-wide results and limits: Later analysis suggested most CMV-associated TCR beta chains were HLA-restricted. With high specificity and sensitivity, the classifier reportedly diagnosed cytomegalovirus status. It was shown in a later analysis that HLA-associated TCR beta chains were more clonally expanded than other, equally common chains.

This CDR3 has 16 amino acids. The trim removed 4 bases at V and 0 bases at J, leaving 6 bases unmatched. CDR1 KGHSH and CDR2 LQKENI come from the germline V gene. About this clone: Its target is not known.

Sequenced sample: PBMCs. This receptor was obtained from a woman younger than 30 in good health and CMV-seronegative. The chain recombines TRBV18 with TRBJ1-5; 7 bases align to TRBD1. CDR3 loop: CASSQTGSRSNQPQHF. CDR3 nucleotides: TGTGCCAGCTCACAGACAGGGTCCCGTAGCAATCAGCCCCAGCATTTT.